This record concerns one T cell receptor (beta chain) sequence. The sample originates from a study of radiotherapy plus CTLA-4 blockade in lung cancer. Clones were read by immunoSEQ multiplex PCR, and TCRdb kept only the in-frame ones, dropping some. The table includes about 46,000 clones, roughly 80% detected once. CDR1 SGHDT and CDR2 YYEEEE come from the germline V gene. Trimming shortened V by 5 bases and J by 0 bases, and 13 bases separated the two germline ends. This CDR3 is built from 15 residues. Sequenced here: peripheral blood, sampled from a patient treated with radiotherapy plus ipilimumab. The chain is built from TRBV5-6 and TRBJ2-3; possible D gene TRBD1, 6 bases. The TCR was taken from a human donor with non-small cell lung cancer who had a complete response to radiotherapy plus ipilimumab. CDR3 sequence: CASRYTGKSTDTQYF. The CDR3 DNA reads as TGTGCCAGCAGGTATACAGGGAAGAGCACAGATACGCAGTATTTT.